The 10 T cell receptor beta chains listed next were all sequenced from one sample in a study of CD4 and CD8 cells across lung adenocarcinoma regions. TCRdb passed the PCR reads through MiXCR, listing each CDR3 protein once. Of more than 10,000 distinct CDR3 sequences listed, approximately 50% are singletons. The sequencing sample was made of CD8+ T cells from the margin of a lung tumor. The receptors derive from a female donor with lung adenocarcinoma. The CD4 and CD8 labels of this study may be unreliable.

As for this clonotype: At one end the junction does not follow the germline gene, possibly because of a read error. The chain couples TRBV27 to TRBJ2-3; D may be TRBD1 (6 bases). The germline CDR1 and CDR2 sequences are MNHEY and SMNVEV (reference sequence). CDR3 length: 13 residues. The CDR3 DNA follows: TGTGCCAGCGGACAGCAGGGGAAAGACATGCAGTACTTT. This codes for CASGQQGKDMQYF.

Written as DNA, the CDR3 is TGTGCCAGCAGTCCACCGGGACTAGCGGGGAACAATGAGCAGTTCTTC. Amino acid sequence: CASSPPGLAGNNEQFF. This rearrangement joins TRBV27 to TRBJ2-1, with 13 positions matching TRBD2. The CDR3 totals 16 residues. Per germline, CDR1 MNHEY and CDR2 SMNVEV (reference sequence). The V and J ends lost 5 bases and 5 bases, in that order; junction bases with no gene match: 6.

The rearrangement uses TRBV6-4 and TRBJ2-4; 10 bases fit TRBD2. Germline-derived CDR1 and CDR2 are MRHNA and SNTAGT. CDR3 length equals 15 residues. V shed 3 bases and J 13 bases; nucleotides not matched to a gene: 12. The CDR3 DNA reads TGTGCCAGCAGTGATAGGGCTAGCGGGGGCAATGAGCAGTACTTC. The encoded protein is CASSDRASGGNEQYF.

This clonotype occurred many times. The chain links TRBV25-1 to TRBJ1-6; the D is unclear. The CDR3 length is 13 residues. The germline V gene has CDR1 MGHDK and CDR2 SYGVNS. V was clipped by 2 bases and J by 7 bases, with 6 bases between them. The CDR3 DNA reads TGTGCCAGCAGTGAACGTTGGAATTCACCCCTCCACTTT. Protein: CASSERWNSPLHF.

The chain carries TRBV6-1 and TRBJ2-1; 7 nucleotides match TRBD1. The end of the DNA aligns better with TRBJ2-5, so the J call may be wrong. This CDR3 spans 14 amino acids. CDR1 is MNHNS, CDR2 SASEGT, per germline. CDR3 coding DNA: TGTGCCAGCAAGGCCAGGGGGTTCGAAGAGACCCAGTACTTC. Translated, it gives CASKARGFEETQYF.

This clonotype was recorded only once. The rearrangement uses TRBV7-2 and TRBJ2-3, with a weak D call TRBD2 (7 bases). The J call may be in error: the DNA end matches TRBJ2-5 better. CDR3 length: 16 residues. The germline V gene encodes CDR1 SGHTA and CDR2 FQGNSA. The CDR3 sequence is CASGGGGRRSPDTQYF. The CDR3 coding sequence is TGTGCCAGCGGGGGGGGCGGGCGCAGAAGCCCAGATACCCAGTACTTC.

This clonotype was seen many times. The rearrangement joins TRBV6-1 to TRBJ2-7; D is perhaps TRBD1 or TRBD2 (6 bases each). This CDR3 comprises 15 residues. The ends were cut back, 3 bases at V and 3 bases at J, with 15 bases in the middle. Germline CDR1 MNHNS, CDR2 SASEGT. The CDR3 reads CASSDFGGDDYEQYF. DNA for the CDR3: TGTGCCAGCAGTGATTTCGGGGGCGATGACTACGAGCAGTACTTC.

The chain carries TRBV10-1 and TRBJ2-3; tentatively, D is TRBD2 (7 bases). The CDR3 contains 16 residues. Trimming left V 6 bases short and J 11 bases short, with 27 bases between. Germline CDR1 and CDR2: WNHNN and SYGVQD (reference sequence). The CDR3 spells CASSDKRGGAKDMQYF. The CDR3 nucleotides read TGCGCCAGCAGCGATAAGAGGGGGGGAGCCAAAGACATGCAGTATTTT.

The rearrangement joins TRBV6-5 to TRBJ2-3; 8 bases map to TRBD1. CDR1 and CDR2 (germline): MNHEY, SVGAGI. J was trimmed by 2 bases and V by 3 bases; bases with no gene match: 10. This CDR3 is 17 amino acids long. The chain's CDR3 is CASSYTGTGAPTDTQYF. The CDR3 DNA follows: TGTGCCAGCAGTTATACCGGGACAGGAGCCCCCACAGATACGCAGTATTTT.

The V and J genes are TRBV6-5 and TRBJ2-3; no clear D. The end of the DNA fits TRBJ2-7 better, so the J call may be wrong. The CDR3 runs 18 residues. Germline CDR1 is MNHEY and CDR2 is SVGAGI. This CDR3 reads CASSSAGPTGLDPDTQYF. CDR3 in DNA: TGTGCCAGCAGTTCGGCTGGTCCGACGGGCCTGGACCCAGATACGCAGTACTTC.